One sample yielded the 16 T cell receptor beta chains listed below, sequenced in a study of T cell clonotyping in hematopoietic cell transplantation. TCRdb's copy holds only in-frame clones and misses some; the assay was immunoSEQ multiplex PCR. The data contain 15,000 to 20,000 clones, 80% to 95% of them singletons. The specimen sequenced was peripheral blood mononuclear cells. These receptors were obtained from a man in his forties in good health. Some clones in this sample may be carry-over from other donors' samples.

The chain has TRBV7-3 and TRBJ2-3; perhaps TRBD2 as D (6 bases). CDR1 and CDR2 (germline): SGHTA, FQGTGA. The V end lost 5 bases, the J end lost 0 bases, and 12 bases lay between the germline ends. The CDR3 is made up of 15 amino acids. CDR3 DNA sequence: TGTGCCAGCAGCCCCGGGACTCTAAGCACAGATACGCAGTATTTT. Its translation: CASSPGTLSTDTQYF.

The rearrangement uses TRBV4-1 and TRBJ1-4; 8 nucleotides agree with TRBD1. In germline, CDR1 is MGHRA, CDR2 YSYEKL. With 1 base clipped from V and 4 bases from J, the junction kept 2 bases outside the gene matches. CDR3 length: 15 amino acids. In nucleotides, the CDR3 is TGCGCCAGCAGCCAAGGACAGGGGCTTAATGAAAAACTGTTTTTT. This codes for CASSQGQGLNEKLFF.

J is TRBJ2-2 and V is TRBV6-4; possibly TRBD1 for D (6 bases). The V end lost 4 bases, the J end lost 3 bases, and 6 bases lay between the germline ends. This CDR3 region has 13 residues. In germline, CDR1 is MRHNA, CDR2 SNTAGT. For the CDR3, the DNA is TGTGCCAGCAGTGGGACAGACACCGGGGAGCTGTTTTTT. Translated, it gives CASSGTDTGELFF.

The chain recombines TRBV20-1 with TRBJ2-7, with D hard to call. The CDR3 sequence is 11 residues long. Germline loops: CDR1 DFQATT, CDR2 SNEGSKA (reference sequence). Here the CDR3 DNA reads TGCAGCTCCATCACGTCCTACGAGCAGTACTTC. It is translated as CSSITSYEQYF.

This clone occurred once. CDR3 sequence: CASSPDPGLAGVGQYF. CDR3 in DNA: TGCGCCAGCAGCCCCGACCCGGGACTAGCGGGAGTGGGGCAGTACTTC. V gene TRBV5-1 combines with J gene TRBJ2-7; 14 nucleotides agree with TRBD2. CDR3 length: 16 residues. The germline gives CDR1 SGHRS, CDR2 YFSETQ. After removal of 4 bases from V and 9 bases from J, the junction contained 12 bases not matched to a gene.

This sequence joins TRBV6-5 and TRBJ2-7, with TRBD1 matching over 9 bases. Trimming removed 2 bases from V and 6 bases from J; junction bases left unmatched: 5. This CDR3 spans 14 amino acids. Germline V CDR1 and CDR2: MNHEY, SVGAGI. The CDR3 spells CASSYGDRASEQYF. The DNA of the CDR3 is TGTGCCAGCAGTTACGGGGACAGGGCTTCCGAGCAGTACTTC.

A single count supports this clone. V usage is TRBV11-3 and J usage is TRBJ2-2; no clear D. Germline V gene sequence: CDR1 SGHNT, CDR2 YENEEA. With 7 bases removed from V and 10 bases from J, the gap between germline ends came to 22 bases. The CDR3 contains 15 residues. The DNA for the CDR3 is TGTGCCAGCAATACTCGCCGGGCCGGCTGGGAGGAGCTGTTTTTT. This codes for CASNTRRAGWEELFF.

As regards this clone: Within the sample, other DNA sequences also encode this same CDR3. The chain recombines TRBV5-8 with TRBJ2-7; D not certain. Germline V gene lookup returns CDR1 SGHTS and CDR2 YDEGEE. This CDR3 region has 13 residues. With 4 bases removed from V and 2 bases from J, the gap between germline ends came to 10 bases. CDR3 in amino acids: CASSLGPTYEQYF. In DNA, the CDR3 is TGTGCCAGCAGCCTGGGCCCAACCTACGAGCAGTACTTC.

The chain carries TRBV15 and TRBJ2-7, with 8 bases matching TRBD2. The germline V gene encodes CDR1 LNHNV and CDR2 YYDKDF (reference sequence). V was clipped by 5 bases and J by 0 bases; unmatched bases: 3. The CDR3 length is 14 residues. This chain's CDR3 is CATSPREGSYEQYF. CDR3 nucleotides: TGTGCCACCAGCCCCCGGGAGGGCTCCTACGAGCAGTACTTC.

This chain connects TRBV27 to TRBJ2-3; 11 positions match TRBD2. Germline V lookup: CDR1 MNHEY, CDR2 SMNVEV (reference sequence). The length of the CDR3 is 19 residues. Trimming removed 5 bases from V and 4 bases from J; junction bases left unmatched: 17. The CDR3 region has the DNA TGTGCCAGCAGTGCTCGACTAGCGGGGCGCCGATTAGAGCCAGATACGCAGTATTTT. It translates to CASSARLAGRRLEPDTQYF.

CDR3 sequence: CSVDGGPGYEQYF. The CDR3 DNA is TGCAGCGTTGATGGGGGGCCGGGCTACGAGCAGTACTTC. The chain has TRBV29-1 and TRBJ2-7; D tentatively reads TRBD1 or TRBD2 (6 bases each). V lost 3 bases, J lost 3 bases, and 12 bases lay in between. Germline V gene sequence: CDR1 SQVTM, CDR2 ANQGSEA. The CDR3 consists of 13 residues.

The CDR3 coding sequence is TGTGCCAGCAGCCAAATGACTAGCCTGGCCGGGGAGCTGTTTTTT. This gives the protein CASSQMTSLAGELFF. The chain combines TRBV14 with TRBJ2-2; TRBD2 matches at 7 bases. With V trimmed by 2 bases and J by 6 bases, 6 bases remained unmatched. The CDR3 sequence is 15 residues long. Per germline, CDR1 SGHDN and CDR2 FVKESK.

This rearrangement joins TRBV7-8 to TRBJ2-1; D remains unclear. Germline V gene lookup returns CDR1 SGHVS and CDR2 FQNEAQ. V was clipped by 6 bases and J by 4 bases, with 16 bases between them. This CDR3 region has 15 residues. CDR3 in DNA: TGTGCCAGCAGGGATAGGCTAGTGGGTTACAATGAGCAGTTCTTC. As protein: CASRDRLVGYNEQFF.

The chain joins TRBV7-2 to TRBJ1-1; the D is unclear. Trimming pared 3 bases from V and 6 bases from J, leaving 11 bases between. The CDR3 consists of 13 residues. The germline V gene encodes CDR1 SGHTA and CDR2 FQGNSA. The CDR3 loop reads CASSFIGVSEAFF. The CDR3 DNA is TGTGCCAGCAGCTTCATCGGAGTCTCTGAAGCTTTCTTT.

The rearrangement uses TRBV30 and TRBJ2-5, with TRBD2 as a possible D gene (6 bases). Germline assignment: CDR1 GTSNPN and CDR2 SVGIG (reference sequence). This CDR3 spans 14 amino acids. V was cut by 1 base and J by 1 base, with 10 bases left in between. The CDR3 sequence: CAWSGGDSQETQYF. CDR3 DNA sequence: TGTGCCTGGAGTGGGGGGGACTCCCAAGAGACCCAGTACTTC.

J is TRBJ2-1 and V is TRBV5-4; 10 nucleotides line up with TRBD2. Germline V gives CDR1 SGHNT, CDR2 YYREEE (reference sequence). J was trimmed by 8 bases and V by 1 base; bases with no gene match: 3. The length of the CDR3 is 14 residues. The CDR3 reads CASSLRLAGDEQFF. The CDR3 coding sequence is TGTGCCAGCAGCTTGAGGCTAGCGGGAGATGAGCAGTTCTTC. Full variable domain (missing parts from reference TRBV5-4 and TRBJ2-1): ETGVTQSPTHLIKTRGQQVTLRCSSQSGHNTVSWYQQALGQGPQFIFQYYREEENGRGNFPPRFSGLQFPNYSSELNVNALELDDSALYLCASSLRLAGDEQFFGPGTRLTVL.